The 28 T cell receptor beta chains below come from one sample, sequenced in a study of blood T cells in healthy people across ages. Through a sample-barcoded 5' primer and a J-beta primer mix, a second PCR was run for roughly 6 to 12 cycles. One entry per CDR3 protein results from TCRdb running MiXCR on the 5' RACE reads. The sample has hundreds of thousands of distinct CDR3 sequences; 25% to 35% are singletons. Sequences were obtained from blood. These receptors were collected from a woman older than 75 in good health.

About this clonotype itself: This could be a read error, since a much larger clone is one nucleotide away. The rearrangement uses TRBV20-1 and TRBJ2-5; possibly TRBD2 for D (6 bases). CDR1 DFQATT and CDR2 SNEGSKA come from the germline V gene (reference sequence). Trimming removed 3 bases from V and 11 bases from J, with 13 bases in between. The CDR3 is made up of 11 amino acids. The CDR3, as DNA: TGCAGTGCTAGTAGCATTGGGGGGCAGTACTTC. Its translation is CSASSIGGQYF.

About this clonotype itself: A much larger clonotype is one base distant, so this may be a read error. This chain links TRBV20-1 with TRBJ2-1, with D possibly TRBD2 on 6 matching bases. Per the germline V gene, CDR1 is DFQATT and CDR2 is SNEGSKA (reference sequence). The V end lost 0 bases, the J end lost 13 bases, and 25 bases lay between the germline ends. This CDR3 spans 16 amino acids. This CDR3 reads CSAREWRDSMEETQFF. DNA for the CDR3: TGCAGTGCTAGAGAGTGGCGGGACTCCATGGAGGAGACCCAGTTCTTC.

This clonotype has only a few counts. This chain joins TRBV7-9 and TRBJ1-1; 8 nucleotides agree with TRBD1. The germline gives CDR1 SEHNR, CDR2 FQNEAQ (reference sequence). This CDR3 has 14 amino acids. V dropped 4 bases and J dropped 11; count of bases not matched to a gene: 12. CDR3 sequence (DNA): TGTGCCAGCAGCTCCTCGGCCGTGACAGGGGAGGCTTTCTTT. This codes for CASSSSAVTGEAFF.

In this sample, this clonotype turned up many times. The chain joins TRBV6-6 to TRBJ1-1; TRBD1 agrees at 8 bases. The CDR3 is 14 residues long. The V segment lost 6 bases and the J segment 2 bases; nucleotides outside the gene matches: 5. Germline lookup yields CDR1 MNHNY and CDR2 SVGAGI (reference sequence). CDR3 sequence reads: CASSQGAPNTEAFF. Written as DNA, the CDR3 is TGTGCCAGCAGCCAGGGGGCCCCAAACACTGAAGCTTTCTTT.

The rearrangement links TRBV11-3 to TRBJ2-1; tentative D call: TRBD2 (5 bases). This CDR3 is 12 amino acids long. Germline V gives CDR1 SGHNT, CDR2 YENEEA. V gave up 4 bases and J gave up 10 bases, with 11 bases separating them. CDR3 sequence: CASSSAIAEQFF. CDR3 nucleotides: TGTGCCAGCAGCTCTGCCATAGCGGAGCAGTTCTTC.

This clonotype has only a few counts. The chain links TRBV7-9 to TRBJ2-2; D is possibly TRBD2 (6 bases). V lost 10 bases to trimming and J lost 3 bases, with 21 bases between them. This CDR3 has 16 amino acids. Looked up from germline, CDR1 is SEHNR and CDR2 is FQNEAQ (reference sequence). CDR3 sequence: CATKDRGLADTGELFF. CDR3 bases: TGTGCCACCAAAGATCGGGGGTTGGCAGACACCGGGGAGCTGTTTTTT.

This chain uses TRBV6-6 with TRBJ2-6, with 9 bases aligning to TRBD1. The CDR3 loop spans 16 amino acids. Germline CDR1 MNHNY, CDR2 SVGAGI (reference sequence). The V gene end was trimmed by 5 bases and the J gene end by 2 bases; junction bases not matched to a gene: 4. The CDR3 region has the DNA TGTGCCAGCAGTAAACAGGGGGCTACTGGGGCCAACGTCCTGACTTTC. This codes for CASSKQGATGANVLTF.

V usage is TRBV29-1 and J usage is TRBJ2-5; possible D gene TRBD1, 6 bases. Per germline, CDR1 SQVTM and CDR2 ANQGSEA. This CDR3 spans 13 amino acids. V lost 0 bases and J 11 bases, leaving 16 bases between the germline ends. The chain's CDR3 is CSVEDLGYRVQYF. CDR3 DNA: TGCAGCGTTGAAGATCTAGGTTACAGGGTACAGTACTTC.

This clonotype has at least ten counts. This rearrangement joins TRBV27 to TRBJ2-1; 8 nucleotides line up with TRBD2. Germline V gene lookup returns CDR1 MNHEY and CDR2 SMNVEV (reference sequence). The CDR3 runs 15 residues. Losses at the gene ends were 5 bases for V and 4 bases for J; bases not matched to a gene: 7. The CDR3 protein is CASSPIAGQYNEQFF. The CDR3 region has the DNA TGTGCCAGCAGTCCAATAGCGGGGCAATACAATGAGCAGTTCTTC.

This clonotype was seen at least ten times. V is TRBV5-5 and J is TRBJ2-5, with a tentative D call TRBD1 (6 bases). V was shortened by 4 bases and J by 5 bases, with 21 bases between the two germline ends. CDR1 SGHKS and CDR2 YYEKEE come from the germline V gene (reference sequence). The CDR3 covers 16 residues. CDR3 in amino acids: CASSTPGTGRRETQYF. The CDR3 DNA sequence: TGTGCCAGCAGCACACCCGGAACAGGGCGTCGTGAGACCCAGTACTTC.

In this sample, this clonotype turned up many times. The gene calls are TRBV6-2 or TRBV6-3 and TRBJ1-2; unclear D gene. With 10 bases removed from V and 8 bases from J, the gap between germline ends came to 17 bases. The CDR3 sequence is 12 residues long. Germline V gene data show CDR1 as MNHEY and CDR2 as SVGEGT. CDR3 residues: CATGRKLGGYTF. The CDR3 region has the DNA TGTGCCACCGGACGGAAACTTGGGGGCTACACCTTC.

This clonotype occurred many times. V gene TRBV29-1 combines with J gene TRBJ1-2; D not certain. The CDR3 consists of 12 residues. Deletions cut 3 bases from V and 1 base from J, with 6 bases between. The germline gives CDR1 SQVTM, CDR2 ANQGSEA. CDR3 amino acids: CSVERDNYGYTF. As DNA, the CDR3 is TGCAGCGTTGAGAGGGATAACTATGGCTACACCTTC.

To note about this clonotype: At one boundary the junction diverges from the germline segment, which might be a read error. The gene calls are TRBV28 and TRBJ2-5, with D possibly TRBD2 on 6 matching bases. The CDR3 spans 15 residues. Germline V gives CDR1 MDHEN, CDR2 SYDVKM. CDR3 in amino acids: CTSSTPGTYQETQYF. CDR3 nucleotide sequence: TGTACCAGCAGTACACCCGGGACTTACCAAGAGACCCAGTACTTC.

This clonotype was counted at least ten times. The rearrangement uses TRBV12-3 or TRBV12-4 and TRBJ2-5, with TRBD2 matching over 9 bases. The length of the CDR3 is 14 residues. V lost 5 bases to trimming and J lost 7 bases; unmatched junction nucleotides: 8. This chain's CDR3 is CASSRSGGPGTQYF. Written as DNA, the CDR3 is TGTGCCAGCAGTCGGAGCGGGGGGCCGGGGACCCAGTACTTC.

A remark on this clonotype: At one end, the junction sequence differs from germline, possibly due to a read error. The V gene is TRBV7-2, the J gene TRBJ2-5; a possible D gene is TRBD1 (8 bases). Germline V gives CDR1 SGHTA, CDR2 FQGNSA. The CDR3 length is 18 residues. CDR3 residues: CAGSSMWGGQAYQETQYF. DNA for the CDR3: TGTGCCGGCAGCTCCATGTGGGGGGGACAGGCGTACCAAGAGACCCAGTACTTC.

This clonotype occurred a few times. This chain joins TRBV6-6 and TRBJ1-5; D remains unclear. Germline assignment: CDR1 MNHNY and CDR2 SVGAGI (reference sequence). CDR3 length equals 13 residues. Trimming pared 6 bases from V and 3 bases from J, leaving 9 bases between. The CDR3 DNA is TGTGCCAGCAGGTTAGGCGTCAATCAGCCCCAGCATTTT. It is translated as CASRLGVNQPQHF.

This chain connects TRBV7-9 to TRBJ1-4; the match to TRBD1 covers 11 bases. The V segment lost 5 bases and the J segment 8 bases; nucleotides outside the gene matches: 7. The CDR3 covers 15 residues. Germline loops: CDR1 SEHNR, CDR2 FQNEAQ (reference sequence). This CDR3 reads CASSDGQGAIEKLFF. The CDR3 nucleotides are TGTGCCAGCAGCGACGGACAGGGGGCAATCGAAAAACTGTTTTTT.

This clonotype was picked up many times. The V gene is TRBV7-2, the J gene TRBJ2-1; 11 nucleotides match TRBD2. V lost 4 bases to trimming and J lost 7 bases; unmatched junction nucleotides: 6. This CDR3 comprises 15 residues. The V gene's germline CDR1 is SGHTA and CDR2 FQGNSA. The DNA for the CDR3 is TGTGCCAGCAGCTCCTTTAGCGGGGGGGCGAATGAGCAGTTCTTC. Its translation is CASSSFSGGANEQFF.

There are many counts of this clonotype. CDR3 nucleotides: TGTGCCAGCAGCTTAGCGCTGACAGGGATCCAGCCCCAGCATTTT. This translates into CASSLALTGIQPQHF. The V gene is TRBV7-2, the J gene TRBJ1-5, with TRBD1 matching over 7 bases. The CDR3 is 15 amino acids. With V trimmed by 0 bases and J by 7 bases, 6 bases remained unmatched. Germline loops: CDR1 SGHTA, CDR2 FQGNSA.

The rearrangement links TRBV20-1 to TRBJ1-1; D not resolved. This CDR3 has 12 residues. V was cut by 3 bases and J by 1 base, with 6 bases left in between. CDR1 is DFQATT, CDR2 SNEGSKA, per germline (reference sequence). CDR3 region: CSASPPNTEAFF. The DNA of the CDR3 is TGCAGTGCTAGTCCGCCGAACACTGAAGCTTTCTTT.

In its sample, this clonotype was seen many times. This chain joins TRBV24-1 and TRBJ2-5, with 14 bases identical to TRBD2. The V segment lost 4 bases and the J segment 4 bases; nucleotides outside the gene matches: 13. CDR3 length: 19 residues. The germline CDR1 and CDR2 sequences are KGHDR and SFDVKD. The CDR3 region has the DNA TGTGCCACCAGTGAAATGACTAGCGGGGGGGCAATTGTGAGAGAGACCCAGTACTTC. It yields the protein CATSEMTSGGAIVRETQYF.

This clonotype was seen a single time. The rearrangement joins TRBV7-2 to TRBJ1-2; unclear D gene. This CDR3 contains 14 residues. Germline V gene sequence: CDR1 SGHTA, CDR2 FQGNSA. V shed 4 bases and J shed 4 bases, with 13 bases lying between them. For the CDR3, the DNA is TGTGCCAGCAGCTCATATGACACGGCCTATGGCTACACCTTC. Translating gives CASSSYDTAYGYTF.

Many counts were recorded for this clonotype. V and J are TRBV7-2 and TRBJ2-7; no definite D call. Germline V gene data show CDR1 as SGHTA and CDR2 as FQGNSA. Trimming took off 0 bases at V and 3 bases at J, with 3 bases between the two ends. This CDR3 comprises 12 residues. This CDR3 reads CASSLAFYEQYF. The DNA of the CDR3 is TGTGCCAGCAGCTTAGCCTTCTACGAGCAGTACTTC.

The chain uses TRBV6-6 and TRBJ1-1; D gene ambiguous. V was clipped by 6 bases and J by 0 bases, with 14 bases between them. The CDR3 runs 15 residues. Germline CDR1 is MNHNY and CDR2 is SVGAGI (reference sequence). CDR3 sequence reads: CASRTDRRLNTEAFF. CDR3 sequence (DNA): TGTGCCAGCAGGACCGATAGACGGCTGAACACTGAAGCTTTCTTT.

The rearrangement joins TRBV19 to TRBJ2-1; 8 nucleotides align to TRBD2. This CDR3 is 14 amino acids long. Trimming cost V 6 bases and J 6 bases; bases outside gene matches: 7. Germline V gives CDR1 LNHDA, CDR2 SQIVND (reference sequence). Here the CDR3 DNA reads TGTGCCAGTAGGAGTCGGGGGGGCCTCAATGAGCAGTTCTTC. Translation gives CASRSRGGLNEQFF.

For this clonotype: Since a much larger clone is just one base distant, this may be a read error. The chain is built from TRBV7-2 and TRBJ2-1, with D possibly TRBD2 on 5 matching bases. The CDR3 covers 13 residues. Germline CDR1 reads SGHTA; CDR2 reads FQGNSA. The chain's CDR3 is CASSSRRYNGQFF. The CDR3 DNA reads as TGTGCCAGCAGCTCGCGGAGGTACAATGGGCAGTTCTTC.

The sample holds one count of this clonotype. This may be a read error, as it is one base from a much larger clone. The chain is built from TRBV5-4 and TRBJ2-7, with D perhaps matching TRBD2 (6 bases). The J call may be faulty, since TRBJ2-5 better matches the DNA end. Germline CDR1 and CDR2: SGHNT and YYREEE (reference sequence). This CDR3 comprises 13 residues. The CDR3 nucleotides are TGTGCCAGCAGCTTGCCGACTAGTAAGACCCAGTACTTC. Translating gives CASSLPTSKTQYF.

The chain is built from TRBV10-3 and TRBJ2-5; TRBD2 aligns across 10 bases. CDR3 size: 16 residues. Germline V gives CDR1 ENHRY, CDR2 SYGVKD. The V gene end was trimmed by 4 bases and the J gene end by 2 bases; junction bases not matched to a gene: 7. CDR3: CAISGRGLASQETQYF. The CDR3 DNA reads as TGTGCCATCAGTGGTAGGGGACTAGCGTCACAAGAGACCCAGTACTTC.